These 30 T cell receptor beta chains were all obtained from the same sample, sequenced in a study of identical twins. TCRdb called the 5' RACE reads again in MiXCR, with one record for every CDR3 protein. The table lists about 470,000 distinct CDR3 sequences, around 24% of them singletons. These data were likewise used in another study, on T cells expressing NK-cell markers.

The material sequenced was CD4+ T cells sorted from blood. The receptors originated from a woman under 30 in good health.

V gene TRBV21-1 combines with J gene TRBJ2-2. TRBV21-1 is termed a pseudogene. The CDR3 runs to 14 residues. The CDR3 bases are TGTGCCAGCAGCAAAGAAGTCTGCGCCGGGGAGCTGTTTTTT. Encoded protein: CASSKEVCAGELFF.

The chain carries TRBV20-1 and TRBJ2-7, with TRBD2 as a possible D gene (6 bases). V lost 2 bases to trimming and J lost 1 base, with 12 bases between them. This CDR3 has 14 residues. Germline CDR1 is DFQATT and CDR2 is SNEGSKA (reference sequence). The CDR3 sequence: CSARYPGLSYEQYF. In DNA, the CDR3 is TGCAGTGCTAGATACCCGGGACTGTCCTACGAGCAGTACTTC.

The chain uses TRBV20-1 and TRBJ2-2; 10 bases line up with TRBD1. The CDR3 totals 12 residues. From germline, CDR1 is DFQATT and CDR2 SNEGSKA (reference sequence). CDR3 nucleotides: TGCAGGGGGGACAGGGGTCCCGGGGAGCTGTTTTTT. It is translated as CRGDRGPGELFF.

The chain uses TRBV5-5 and TRBJ1-1, with D hard to call. The germline V gene has CDR1 SGHKS and CDR2 YYEKEE (reference sequence). V shed 2 bases and J shed 5 bases, with 10 bases lying between them. The CDR3 extends over 13 amino acids. The CDR3 nucleotides read TGTGCCAGCAGCTTATCTCCTCCGACTGAAGCTTTCTTT. It yields the protein CASSLSPPTEAFF.

The chain has TRBV11-2 and TRBJ2-3; tentative D call: TRBD2 (7 bases). The CDR3 runs to 18 residues. The germline gives CDR1 SGHAT, CDR2 FQNNGV. V dropped 1 base and J dropped 0 bases, with 17 bases sitting between them. DNA of the CDR3: TGTGCCAGCAGCTTAGGCCTTTGGGGGGGGCTAAGCACAGATACGCAGTATTTT. Translating gives CASSLGLWGGLSTDTQYF.

V is TRBV10-3 and J is TRBJ1-5; 9 positions agree with TRBD1. CDR1 is ENHRY and CDR2 is SYGVKD in the germline V gene. This CDR3 has 15 residues. The V gene end was trimmed by 0 bases and the J gene end by 6 bases; junction bases not matched to a gene: 3. CDR3 in amino acids: CAISESGTGSQPQHF. In nucleotides, the CDR3 is TGTGCCATCAGTGAGTCGGGGACAGGGAGTCAGCCCCAGCATTTT.

This clonotype showed up just a few times. This chain connects TRBV5-6 to TRBJ1-1; D might be TRBD1 (5 bases). This CDR3 spans 15 amino acids. CDR1 is SGHDT, CDR2 YYEEEE, per germline. The V and J ends lost 7 bases and 5 bases respectively, with 21 bases between them. This chain's CDR3 is CASGPPGTGKTEAFF. CDR3 DNA sequence: TGTGCCAGCGGCCCTCCGGGGACGGGGAAGACTGAAGCTTTCTTT.

The chain has TRBV30 and TRBJ2-7; 10 bases map to TRBD2. The CDR3 spans 14 residues. The junction had 1 base not matched to a gene; V was cut back by 2 bases and J by 0 bases. The germline V gene has CDR1 GTSNPN and CDR2 SVGIG (reference sequence). CDR3 residues: CAWSSSGSSYEQYF. CDR3 DNA sequence: TGTGCCTGGAGTTCTAGCGGGAGCTCCTACGAGCAGTACTTC.

This clonotype was seen only a few times. The chain combines TRBV5-1 with TRBJ2-7, with D perhaps matching TRBD1 or TRBD2 (5 bases each). This CDR3 spans 17 amino acids. Per germline, CDR1 SGHRS and CDR2 YFSETQ. With 0 bases removed from V and 3 bases from J, the gap between germline ends came to 19 bases. CDR3 amino acids: CASSLAKGPRSVYEQYF. Here the CDR3 DNA reads TGCGCCAGCAGCTTGGCCAAGGGACCCAGATCCGTCTACGAGCAGTACTTC.

The chain employs TRBV20-1 and TRBJ2-3, with TRBD2 as a possible D gene (6 bases). This CDR3 has 14 amino acids. Germline V lookup: CDR1 DFQATT, CDR2 SNEGSKA (reference sequence). The V end was cut by 3 bases, the J end by 1 base, with 11 bases between. The CDR3 DNA reads TGCAGTGCTAGCCAACCGGGAGGCACAGATACGCAGTATTTT. Amino acid sequence: CSASQPGGTDTQYF.

This rearrangement joins TRBV28 to TRBJ2-3, with 10 bases aligning to TRBD1. The V gene's germline CDR1 is MDHEN and CDR2 SYDVKM. Trimming cost V 0 bases and J 3 bases; bases outside gene matches: 0. The CDR3 has 15 residues. CDR3 DNA: TGTGCCAGCAGTTTATGGGGACAGGGGACAGATACGCAGTATTTT. This gives the protein CASSLWGQGTDTQYF.

The V gene is TRBV12-3 or TRBV12-4, the J gene TRBJ1-2, with a weak D call TRBD1 (6 bases). The CDR3 has 15 amino acids. V was shortened by 7 bases and J by 8 bases, with 23 bases between the two germline ends. The CDR3 spells CASTRDHTGMEGYTF. The CDR3, as DNA: TGTGCCAGCACCCGAGACCATACAGGGATGGAAGGCTACACCTTC.

This clonotype was recorded a few times. The chain recombines TRBV14 with TRBJ1-2, with D tentatively TRBD1 (5 bases). Trimming pared 4 bases from V and 1 base from J, leaving 7 bases between. In germline, CDR1 is SGHDN, CDR2 FVKESK. The CDR3 contains 13 residues. This CDR3 is CASSPQVNYGYTF. CDR3 sequence (DNA): TGTGCCAGCAGCCCACAGGTTAACTATGGCTACACCTTC. Combining the CDR3 with reference TRBV14 and TRBJ1-2 gives the whole variable domain EAGVTQFPSHSVIEKGQTVTLRCDPISGHDNLYWYRRVMGKEIKFLLHFVKESKQDESGMPNNRFLAERTGGTYSTLKVQPAELEDSGVYFCASSPQVNYGYTFGSGTRLTVV.

This chain links TRBV7-3 with TRBJ2-3; tentative D call: TRBD2 (6 bases). Looked up from germline, CDR1 is SGHTA and CDR2 is FQGTGA. V was cut by 4 bases and J by 1 base, with 12 bases left in between. This CDR3 has 15 residues. The CDR3 sequence is CASSSLAAGTDTQYF. DNA of the CDR3: TGTGCCAGCAGCTCCTTAGCGGCTGGCACAGATACGCAGTATTTT.

The sample holds a few counts of this clonotype. This rearrangement joins TRBV20-1 to TRBJ2-1; TRBD2 aligns across 11 bases. With 1 base clipped from V and 8 bases from J, the junction kept 10 bases outside the gene matches. Germline values: CDR1 DFQATT, CDR2 SNEGSKA (reference sequence). The CDR3 runs to 16 residues. The CDR3 spells CSARGGTSGSMDEQFF. CDR3 bases: TGCAGTGCTAGAGGCGGGACTAGCGGAAGTATGGATGAGCAGTTCTTC.

This clonotype was seen only a few times. V and J are TRBV12-3 or TRBV12-4 and TRBJ2-4; D not resolved. The CDR3 covers 16 residues. V lost 3 bases and J lost 0, with 12 bases in between. The CDR3 bases are TGTGCCAGCAGTTTTTCTAGGTCCCTAGCCAAAAACATTCAGTACTTC. Protein sequence: CASSFSRSLAKNIQYF.

This clonotype has more than one count but fewer than ten. The gene calls are TRBV2 and TRBJ2-3, with TRBD2 identical over 10 bases. There are 17 residues in the CDR3. CDR1 SNHLY and CDR2 FYNNEI come from the germline V gene. Germline trimming cut 6 bases from V and 0 bases from J; bases unmatched to any gene: 9. The CDR3 DNA follows: TGTGCCAGCAGACCCCGGACTAGCGGTTATAGCACAGATACGCAGTATTTT. It specifies CASRPRTSGYSTDTQYF.

The chain carries TRBV15 and TRBJ1-4; the D gene is possibly TRBD1 (6 bases). With 9 bases removed from V and 5 bases from J, the gap between germline ends came to 13 bases. The CDR3 extends over 13 amino acids. Per germline, CDR1 LNHNV and CDR2 YYDKDF (reference sequence). CDR3 sequence reads: CATKQGLNEKLFF. CDR3 DNA sequence: TGTGCCACGAAACAGGGTTTGAATGAAAAACTGTTTTTT.

The rearrangement links TRBV5-1 to TRBJ2-3, with D unclear. The CDR3 consists of 15 residues. Germline assignment: CDR1 SGHRS and CDR2 YFSETQ. Trimming stripped 4 bases from V and 2 bases from J, with 14 bases between. CDR3 region: CASSPSRVYTDTQYF. The CDR3 DNA is TGCGCCAGCAGCCCGAGTCGAGTCTACACAGATACGCAGTATTTT.

The genes are TRBV27 and TRBJ2-5, with 10 bases fitting TRBD2. The CDR3 loop spans 18 amino acids. The V gene end was trimmed by 1 base and the J gene end by 3 bases; junction bases not matched to a gene: 11. Germline values: CDR1 MNHEY, CDR2 SMNVEV (reference sequence). CDR3 region: CASSLFRHSGGAEETQYF. The DNA for the CDR3 is TGTGCCAGCAGTTTATTTCGACACAGCGGGGGGGCCGAAGAGACCCAGTACTTC.

This clonotype was detected only a few times. J is TRBJ2-7 and V is TRBV6-5, with a possible D match to TRBD2 (5 bases). Trimming left V 0 bases short and J 6 bases short, with 18 bases between. This CDR3 is built from 16 residues. Germline V gene lookup returns CDR1 MNHEY and CDR2 SVGAGI. DNA of the CDR3: TGTGCCAGCAGTTACTCGAGAGGGAGCCGTGTGGGCGAGCAGTACTTC. Its protein is CASSYSRGSRVGEQYF.

This clonotype was picked up a small number of times. V usage is TRBV10-2 and J usage is TRBJ2-2; TRBD1 matches at 9 bases. Germline V lookup: CDR1 WSHSY, CDR2 SAAADI. With V trimmed by 7 bases and J by 4 bases, 10 bases remained unmatched. The CDR3 totals 16 residues. The CDR3 DNA reads as TGCGCCAGCACACCGGGACAGGGAATGATCACCGGGGAGCTGTTTTTT. Encoded protein: CASTPGQGMITGELFF.

The V call is TRBV20-1, the J call TRBJ2-7, with 8 bases aligning to TRBD1. V lost 5 bases and J lost 2; bases outside the gene matches: 8. Germline CDR1 reads DFQATT; CDR2 reads SNEGSKA (reference sequence). This CDR3 is built from 14 residues. The DNA of the CDR3 is TGCAGTGCTGCCGTGGACAGGGCCACCTACGAGCAGTACTTC. It yields the protein CSAAVDRATYEQYF.

The V call is TRBV5-1, the J call TRBJ2-3; D is uncertain. This CDR3 has 14 amino acids. Looked up from germline, CDR1 is SGHRS and CDR2 is YFSETQ. Deletions cut 3 bases from V and 0 bases from J, with 8 bases between. CDR3 residues: CASSSAASTDTQYF. CDR3 nucleotide sequence: TGCGCCAGCAGCTCCGCGGCTAGCACAGATACGCAGTATTTT.

This clonotype was detected a few times. The rearrangement uses TRBV10-3 and TRBJ2-7; no firm D call. V lost 9 bases and J 3 bases, leaving 12 bases between the germline ends. The CDR3 contains 12 residues. CDR1 is ENHRY, CDR2 SYGVKD, per germline. The CDR3 spells CAIRTPDYEQYF. The CDR3 nucleotides read TGTGCCATACGGACCCCCGACTACGAGCAGTACTTC.

The V gene is TRBV10-3, the J gene TRBJ2-7, with D perhaps being TRBD1 or TRBD2 (5 bases each). Germline assignment: CDR1 ENHRY and CDR2 SYGVKD. With 4 bases removed from V and 0 bases from J, the gap between germline ends came to 13 bases. This CDR3 has 15 amino acids. As DNA, the CDR3 is TGTGCCATCAGTGTTCAGGGTGGGAGCTCCTACGAGCAGTACTTC. It specifies CAISVQGGSSYEQYF.

The rearrangement uses TRBV5-1 and TRBJ2-7; possibly TRBD1 or TRBD2 for D (5 bases each). Germline V gene data show CDR1 as SGHRS and CDR2 as YFSETQ. V was trimmed by 0 bases and J by 6 bases, leaving 13 bases between them. This CDR3 is 14 amino acids long. CDR3 DNA: TGCGCCAGCAGCTTGGGATCCCCCGGGACCGAGCAGTACTTC. Translation gives CASSLGSPGTEQYF.

This clonotype was observed a handful of times. The V call is TRBV24-1, the J call TRBJ1-5, with 9 positions matching TRBD1. V gave up 5 bases and J gave up 15 bases; unmatched junction bases: 10. CDR1 KGHDR and CDR2 SFDVKD come from the germline V gene. This CDR3 is 13 amino acids long. DNA for the CDR3: TGTGCCACCAGTGCCCCGGGGACAGGGCCCTTGCATTTT. It encodes CATSAPGTGPLHF.

V usage is TRBV10-3 and J usage is TRBJ2-3, with D possibly TRBD1 on 5 matching bases. This CDR3 spans 16 amino acids. The V and J ends lost 5 bases and 2 bases respectively, with 17 bases between them. Looked up from germline, CDR1 is ENHRY and CDR2 is SYGVKD. The CDR3, as DNA: TGTGCCATCAGTACCCGAGACAGCGAGTTCACAGATACGCAGTATTTT. The encoded protein is CAISTRDSEFTDTQYF.

This clonotype was counted only a few times. The genes are TRBV5-1 and TRBJ2-2; 9 bases agree with TRBD1. The V gene end was trimmed by 6 bases and the J gene end by 1 base; junction bases not matched to a gene: 1. CDR1 is SGHRS, CDR2 YFSETQ, per germline. The length of the CDR3 is 14 residues. CDR3 loop: CASTTGGNTGELFF. DNA for the CDR3: TGCGCCAGCACGACAGGGGGGAACACCGGGGAGCTGTTTTTT.